The entry that follows covers one TCR beta chain sequence. Its target is unknown. Every TCR beta cDNA library bore unique molecular identifiers. T cells, about 0.95 to 10 million of them, yielded approximately 530,000 cDNA molecules. TCRdb reanalysed the PCR reads using MiXCR and keeps one entry per CDR3 protein. The sample lists approximately 730,000 distinct CDR3 sequences, less than 35% seen once, with roughly 0.54% in the top ten. This CDR3 comprises 15 residues. V shed 0 bases and J shed 6 bases, with 11 bases lying between them. CDR1 and CDR2 from the germline V gene are MGHRA and YSYEKL. The data were obtained in a study of post-analysis software for immune sequencing data. Study-level background: As for disease course, relapsing-remitting, secondary progressive and progressive-relapsing multiple sclerosis were all included.

Study-level results: In patients, about 5 TRBV segments were more frequent than in controls, with TRBV5-6, TRBV5-1 and TRBV20-1 among them. Samples made in the same batch grouped tightly together by F measure. A significant reduction in normalized Chao1 diversity was observed in multiple sclerosis patients versus controls.

Sequencing used blood. The TCR was taken from a girl under 18 with multiple sclerosis. V gene TRBV4-1 combines with J gene TRBJ1-4, with D unresolved. The chain's CDR3 is CASSQDATGYEKLFF. CDR3 bases: TGCGCCAGCAGCCAAGATGCAACGGGATATGAAAAACTGTTTTTT.